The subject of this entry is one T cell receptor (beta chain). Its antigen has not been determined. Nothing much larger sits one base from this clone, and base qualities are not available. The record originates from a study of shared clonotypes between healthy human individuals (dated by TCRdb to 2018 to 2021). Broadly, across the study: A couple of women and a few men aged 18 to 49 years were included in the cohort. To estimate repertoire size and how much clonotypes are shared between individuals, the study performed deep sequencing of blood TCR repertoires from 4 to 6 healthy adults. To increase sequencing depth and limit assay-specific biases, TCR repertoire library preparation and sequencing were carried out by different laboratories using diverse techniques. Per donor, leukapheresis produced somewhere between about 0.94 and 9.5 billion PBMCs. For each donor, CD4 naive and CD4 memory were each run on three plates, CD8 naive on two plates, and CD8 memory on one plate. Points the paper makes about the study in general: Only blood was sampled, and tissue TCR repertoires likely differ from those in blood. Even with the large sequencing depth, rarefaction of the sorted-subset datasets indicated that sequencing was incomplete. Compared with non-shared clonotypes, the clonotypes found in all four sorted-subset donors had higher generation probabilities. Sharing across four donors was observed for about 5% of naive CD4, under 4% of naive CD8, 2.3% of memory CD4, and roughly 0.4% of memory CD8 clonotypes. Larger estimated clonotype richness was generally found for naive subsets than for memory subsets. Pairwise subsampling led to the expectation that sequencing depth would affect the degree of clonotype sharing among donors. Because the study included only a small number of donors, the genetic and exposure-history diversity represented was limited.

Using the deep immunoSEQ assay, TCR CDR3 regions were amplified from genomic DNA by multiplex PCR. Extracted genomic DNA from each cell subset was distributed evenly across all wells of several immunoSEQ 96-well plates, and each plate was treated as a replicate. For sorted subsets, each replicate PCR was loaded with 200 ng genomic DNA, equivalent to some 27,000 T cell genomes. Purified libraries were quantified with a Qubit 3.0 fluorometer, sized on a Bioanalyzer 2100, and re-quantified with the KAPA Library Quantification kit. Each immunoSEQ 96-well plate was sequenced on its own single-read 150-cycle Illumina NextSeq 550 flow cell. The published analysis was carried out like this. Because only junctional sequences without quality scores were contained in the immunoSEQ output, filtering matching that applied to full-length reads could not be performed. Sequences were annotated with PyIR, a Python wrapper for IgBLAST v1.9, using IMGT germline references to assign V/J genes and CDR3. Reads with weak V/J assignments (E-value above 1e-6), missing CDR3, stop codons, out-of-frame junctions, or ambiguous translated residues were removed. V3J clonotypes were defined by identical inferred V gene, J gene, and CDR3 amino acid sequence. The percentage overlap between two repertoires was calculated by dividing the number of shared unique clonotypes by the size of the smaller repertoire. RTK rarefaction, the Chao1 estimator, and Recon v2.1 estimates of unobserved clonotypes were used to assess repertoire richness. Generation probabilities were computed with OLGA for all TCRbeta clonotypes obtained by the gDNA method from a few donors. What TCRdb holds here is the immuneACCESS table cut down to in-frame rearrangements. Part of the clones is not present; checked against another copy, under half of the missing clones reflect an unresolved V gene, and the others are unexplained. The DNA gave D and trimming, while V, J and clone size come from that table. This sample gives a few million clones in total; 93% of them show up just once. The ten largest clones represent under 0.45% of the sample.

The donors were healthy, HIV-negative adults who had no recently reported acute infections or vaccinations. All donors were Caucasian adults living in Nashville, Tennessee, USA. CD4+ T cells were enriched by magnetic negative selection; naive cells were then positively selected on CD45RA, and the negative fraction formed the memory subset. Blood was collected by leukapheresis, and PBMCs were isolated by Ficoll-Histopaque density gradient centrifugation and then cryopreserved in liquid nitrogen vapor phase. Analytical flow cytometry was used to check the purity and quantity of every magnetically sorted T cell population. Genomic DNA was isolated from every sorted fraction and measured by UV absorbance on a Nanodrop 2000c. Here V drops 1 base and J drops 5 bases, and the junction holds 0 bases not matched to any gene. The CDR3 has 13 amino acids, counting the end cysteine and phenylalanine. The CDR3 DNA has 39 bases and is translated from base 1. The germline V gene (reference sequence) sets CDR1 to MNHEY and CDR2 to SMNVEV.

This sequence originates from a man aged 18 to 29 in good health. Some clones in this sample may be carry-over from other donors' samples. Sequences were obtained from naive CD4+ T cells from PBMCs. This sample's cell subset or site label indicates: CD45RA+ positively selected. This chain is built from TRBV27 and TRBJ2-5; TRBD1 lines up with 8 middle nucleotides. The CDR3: CASSLYRGETQYF. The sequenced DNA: TGTGCCAGCAGTTTATACAGGGGGGAGACCCAGTACTTC.